This TCR beta chain emerged from a study of CD4 T cells in relation to SARS-CoV-2 and coronaviruses. The unexposed donors gave CD4+ T cells in about 2011-2018, prior to COVID-19. CD4+ T cells were isolated from the cells after roughly 11 days of culture. Cultures held 1.5 million to 2.5 million PBMCs per well with roughly 10 IU/ml IL-2. CDR3 length equals 19 residues. From germline, CDR1 is SEHNR and CDR2 FQNEAQ (reference sequence). V dropped 5 bases and J dropped 4; count of bases not matched to a gene: 19. For this clone: Antigen unknown.

TCRdb keeps only in-frame clones here, not all; method: immunoSEQ multiplex PCR. The table has 15,000 to 25,000 clones, over 70% seen once. The sequencing input was CD4+ T cells from PBMCs, cultured in vitro. The receptor was derived from a human donor in good health. This chain links TRBV7-9 with TRBJ1-5; 8 positions match TRBD1. The CDR3 sequence: CASSKGTGPTLLRNQPQHF. CDR3 DNA: TGTGCCAGCAGCAAAGGGACAGGTCCTACCTTACTTAGAAATCAGCCCCAGCATTTT.